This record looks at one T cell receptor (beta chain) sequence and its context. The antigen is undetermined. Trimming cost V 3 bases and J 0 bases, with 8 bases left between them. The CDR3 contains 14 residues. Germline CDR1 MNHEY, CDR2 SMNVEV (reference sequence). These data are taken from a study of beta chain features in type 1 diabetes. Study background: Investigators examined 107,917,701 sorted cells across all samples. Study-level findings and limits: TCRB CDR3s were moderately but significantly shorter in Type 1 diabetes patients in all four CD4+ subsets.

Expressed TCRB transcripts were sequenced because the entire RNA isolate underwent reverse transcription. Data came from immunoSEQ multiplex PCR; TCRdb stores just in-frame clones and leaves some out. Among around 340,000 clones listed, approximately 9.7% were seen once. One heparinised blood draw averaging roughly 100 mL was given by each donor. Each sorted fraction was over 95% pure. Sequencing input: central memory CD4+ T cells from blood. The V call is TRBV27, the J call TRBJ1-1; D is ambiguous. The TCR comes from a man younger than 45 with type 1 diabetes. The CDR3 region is CASSFDGVNTEAFF. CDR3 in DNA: TGTGCCAGCAGTTTCGACGGTGTGAACACTGAAGCTTTCTTT.